This is a list of T cell receptor beta chains from one sample in a study of T cell changes during pregnancy in multiple sclerosis. The method was immunoSEQ multiplex PCR; TCRdb's version includes in-frame clones alone and lacks a portion of them. The data contain roughly 38,000 clones, about 90% of them singletons. The sequencing used CD4+ T cells from peripheral blood mononuclear cells, collected before pregnancy. These receptors were obtained from a female donor with multiple sclerosis, enrolled in a pregnancy study. Both conserved end residues are part of each CDR3. A D gene is named only where the DNA matches it firmly. Clone size is shown for a subset of rows, as once, few, many or a class of expanded clone.

.	TRBV2	TRBJ1-5	.	TGTGCCAGCAGTGAAATAACAGGTAATCAGCCCCAGCATTTT	CASSEITGNQPQHF
once	TRBV18	TRBJ1-4	TRBD1	TGTGCCAGCTCGCTCGGACAGGCAGAGGGGGAAAAACTGTTTTTT	CASSLGQAEGEKLFF
.	TRBV7-2	TRBJ2-7	.	TGTGCCAGCAGCAGCACCCTAGGAAGGAGTTACGAGCAGTACTTC	CASSSTLGRSYEQYF
.	TRBV10-3	TRBJ1-2	TRBD1	TGTGCCATCAGTGAGGGGGGGACAGCTAAGGGCCTTTATGGCTACACCTTC	CAISEGGTAKGLYGYTF
.	TRBV10-3	TRBJ2-1	.	TGTGCCATCAGTGAGGGGGTGGGAGGCTACAATGAGCAGTTCTTC	CAISEGVGGYNEQFF
.	TRBV28	TRBJ2-1	TRBD1	TGTGCCAGCAGCCCGCCGGACAGGGGTTTAGGTAGGCAGTTCTTC	CASSPPDRGLGRQFF
.	TRBV7-2	TRBJ2-7	TRBD2	TGTGCCAGCAGCTTAGCGGCGGGAGTCGCGCAGTACTTC	CASSLAAGVAQYF
.	TRBV20-1	TRBJ2-7	.	TGCAGTGCTAGCCCTAGCTACGAGCAGTACTTC	CSASPSYEQYF
.	TRBV2	TRBJ1-2	.	TGTGCCAGCAGTGAAGGGGGCCCAAAGGCGTATGGCTACACCTTC	CASSEGGPKAYGYTF
.	TRBV7-3	TRBJ2-2	TRBD2	TGTGCCAGCAGCTTGGGACTAGCGGGAGCCGGGGAGCTGTTTTTT	CASSLGLAGAGELFF
.	TRBV28	TRBJ2-7	.	TGTGCCAGCAGTTCCAATTACGAGCAGTACTTC	CASSSNYEQYF
.	TRBV25-1	TRBJ2-3	.	TGTGCCAGCAGTGAAGGTGTAACAAGCACAGATACGCAGTATTTT	CASSEGVTSTDTQYF
.	TRBV4-1	TRBJ2-1	TRBD2	TGCGCCAGCAGCCAAGGGGGACTAGCTTACAATGAGCAGTTCTTC	CASSQGGLAYNEQFF
.	TRBV4-2	TRBJ2-3	TRBD2	TGTGCCAGCAGCCAAGAAATGCAACTAGCGGGAGGAACAGATACGCAGTATTTT	CASSQEMQLAGGTDTQYF
.	TRBV12-2	TRBJ2-7	.	TGTGCAAGTCGCCTAAGGACTAGCGGGATGGGGGGGGAGCAGTACTTC	CASRLRTSGMGGEQYF
.	TRBV28	TRBJ2-1	.	TGTGCCAGCAGTTTACCGGGGCAGGGGAACAATGAGCAGTTCTTC	CASSLPGQGNNEQFF
few	TRBV30	TRBJ1-1	.	TGTGCCTGGAGTGTTCGGGGGGCCACTGAAGCTTTCTTT	CAWSVRGATEAFF
.	TRBV7-2	TRBJ2-2	.	TGTGCCAGCAGCTTCCAATCCCGGGGAGGCACCGGGGAGCTGTTTTTT	CASSFQSRGGTGELFF
.	TRBV2	TRBJ2-2	.	TGTGCCAGCAGTGAGGTCCCGCGAGGGGAGCTGTTTTTT	CASSEVPRGELFF
.	TRBV4-3	TRBJ2-2	TRBD1	TGCGCCAGCAGCCAACAAGCGGGACAGGGCTCCGGGGAGCTGTTTTTT	CASSQQAGQGSGELFF
.	TRBV9	TRBJ1-1	TRBD1	TGTGCCAGCAGCGCGGGGACCGGGACAGGGGGCACTGAAGCTTTCTTT	CASSAGTGTGGTEAFF
.	TRBV5-4	TRBJ2-1	TRBD2	TGTGCCAGCAGCTTGGTGCGGGAGAGCAATGAGCAGTTCTTC	CASSLVRESNEQFF
.	TRBV5-6	TRBJ2-7	.	TGTGCCAGCAGCTTGGACTTCTACGAGCAGTACTTC	CASSLDFYEQYF
.	TRBV28	TRBJ2-1	TRBD2	TGTGCCAGCAGTTTAGAGAGCTCGGGAGGACACTCCTACAATGAGCAGTTCTTC	CASSLESSGGHSYNEQFF
once	TRBV7-2	TRBJ2-3	TRBD2	TGTGCCAGCAGCTTAGGAAAGGGACTAGCGGGAGCGGATACGCAGTATTTT	CASSLGKGLAGADTQYF
.	TRBV7-3	TRBJ1-1	.	TGTGCCAGCAGCTCGGTGCTGAACACTGAAGCTTTCTTT	CASSSVLNTEAFF
.	TRBV7-9	TRBJ2-7	.	TGTGCCAGCAGCCCGATGGGCGGGGACGAGCAGTACTTC	CASSPMGGDEQYF
once	TRBV27	TRBJ1-2	TRBD1	TGTGCCAGCAGCAAGGGCAGGGGGTTGGACTATGGCTACACCTTC	CASSKGRGLDYGYTF
.	TRBV9	TRBJ1-2	.	TGTGCCAGCAGCACGCCGGGGGGGCTGGGCTATGGCTACACCTTC	CASSTPGGLGYGYTF
.	TRBV28	TRBJ2-3	.	TGTGCCAGCAGGAGGGGGACACCTACCCCCACAGATACGCAGTATTTT	CASRRGTPTPTDTQYF
.	TRBV2	TRBJ2-5	.	TGTGCCAGCAGGGAACCGGGACGGGGGGAGACCCAGTACTTC	CASREPGRGETQYF
.	TRBV6-1	TRBJ2-7	.	TGTGCCACAGGACATACACCCTACGAGCAGTACTTC	CATGHTPYEQYF
few	TRBV30	TRBJ1-1	.	TGTGCCTGGAGCGTCCTTAGAGAAGCTTTCTTT	CAWSVLREAFF
.	TRBV5-8	TRBJ2-7	TRBD2	TGTGCCAGCAGACCTCCGGGACTAGCGGTTTACGAGCAGTACTTC	CASRPPGLAVYEQYF
.	TRBV28	TRBJ2-2	.	TGTGCCAGCAGTCTTAGTCCCGGGGAGCTGTTTTTT	CASSLSPGELFF
.	TRBV5-1	TRBJ2-3	TRBD1	TGCGCCAGCAGCTTGGATGGGACAGGGGCAGATACGCAGTATTTT	CASSLDGTGADTQYF
.	TRBV28	TRBJ1-4	TRBD1	TGTGCCAGCAGTTTATACGGGACAGGGGTTAGGACTAATGAAAAACTGTTTTTT	CASSLYGTGVRTNEKLFF
.	TRBV5-6	TRBJ1-1	.	TGTGCCAGCAGTTCAGTGGTGGGGGCCACTGAAGCTTTCTTT	CASSSVVGATEAFF
.	TRBV4-1	TRBJ2-5	TRBD2	TGCGCCAGCAGCCGACGGGAGGGCCCGGAGACCCAGTACTTC	CASSRREGPETQYF
.	TRBV9	TRBJ2-7	.	TGTGCCAGCAGCAAAGGGGGGACAGCTACTTCCTACGAGCAGTACTTC	CASSKGGTATSYEQYF
.	TRBV19	TRBJ2-1	TRBD2	TGTGCCAGTAGTAGAACTAGCGGGATCTACTACAATGAGCAGTTCTTC	CASSRTSGIYYNEQFF
.	TRBV5-1	TRBJ1-5	TRBD1	TGCGCCAGCAGCTTGACCCCAGGACAGGGCGGGGTCAATCAGCCCCAGCATTTT	CASSLTPGQGGVNQPQHF
.	TRBV7-7	TRBJ2-3	.	TGTGCTAGCAGCTTAGGGTCAGGGGGCACAGATACGCAGTATTTT	CASSLGSGGTDTQYF
.	TRBV11-2	TRBJ1-3	.	TGTGCCAGCAGCTTAGGACTTGGGACACCTGGAAACACCATATATTTT	CASSLGLGTPGNTIYF
.	TRBV5-4	TRBJ1-2	.	TGTGCCAGCAGCATTGGGGGGGTGGTTCGGCGATATGGCTACACCTTC	CASSIGGVVRRYGYTF
.	TRBV18	TRBJ2-2	TRBD2	TGTGCCAGCTCACCACTAGTCAGCGGGGCGAACACCGGGGAGCTGTTTTTT	CASSPLVSGANTGELFF
.	TRBV11-1	TRBJ2-7	TRBD2	TGTGCCAGCAGCCCACCGGGACTAGCCAAAGAGCAGTACTTC	CASSPPGLAKEQYF
.	TRBV15	TRBJ2-3	.	TGTGCCACCAGCAGAGATCTGGTGGGCGCAGATACGCAGTATTTT	CATSRDLVGADTQYF
.	TRBV9	TRBJ2-1	TRBD2	TGTGCCAGCAGCGTAGTGGCGGGAGGCCAACCCTCCTACAATGAGCAGTTCTTC	CASSVVAGGQPSYNEQFF
.	TRBV19	TRBJ2-1	TRBD2	TGTGCCAGTAGTGTCCGACTAGCGGGGCGTTCCAATGAGCAGTTCTTC	CASSVRLAGRSNEQFF
.	TRBV5-3	TRBJ2-2	TRBD2	TGTGCCAGAAGAAGTAGCGGGAGCCGCACCGGGGAGCTGTTTTTT	CARRSSGSRTGELFF